Listed below are T cell receptor beta chains from one sample, sequenced in a study of blood T cell repertoires in COVID-19. Sequencing used immunoSEQ multiplex PCR; TCRdb keeps in-frame clones, though not all of them. The table has under 100,000 clones, about 81% seen once. Sequences were obtained from peripheral blood. These receptors came from a human donor in a cohort sampled during active COVID-19. The CDR3 runs from the conserved cysteine through the conserved F or W. The order of the fields is clone size, D gene, J gene, V gene, CDR3 protein, CDR3 DNA. A D gene is named only where the DNA matches it firmly. Some rows have no size entry. The others give once, few or many, or a class for an expanded clone.

>NA|TRBD2|TRBJ2-7|TRBV5-1
CASSLLAGGPSSYEQYF
TGCGCCAGCAGCTTACTAGCGGGGGGCCCTAGCTCCTACGAGCAGTACTTC
>few|NA|TRBJ1-6|TRBV7-2
CASRRVGASNSPLHF
TGTGCCAGCAGGAGAGTGGGGGCGTCGAATTCACCCCTCCACTTT
>NA|NA|TRBJ1-2|TRBV27
CASSFTSRVGYGYTF
TGTGCCAGCTCCTTCACTTCGAGGGTGGGCTATGGCTACACCTTC
>NA|NA|TRBJ2-3|TRBV9
CASSPLASGLDTQYF
TGTGCCAGCAGCCCACTGGCTTCCGGGTTAGATACGCAGTATTTT
>once|NA|TRBJ2-7|TRBV4-2
CASSQAQGGNEQYF
TGTGCCAGCAGCCAAGCCCAGGGTGGGAACGAGCAGTACTTC
>NA|NA|TRBJ2-3|TRBV2
CASSLGGTADTQYF
TGTGCCAGCAGTTTGGGGGGAACCGCAGATACGCAGTATTTT
>NA|NA|TRBJ2-3|TRBV5-1
CASSLGGGATDTQYF
TGCGCCAGCAGCTTAGGCGGGGGCGCCACAGATACGCAGTATTTT
>NA|NA|TRBJ1-6|TRBV5-4
CASSLGGDLNSPLHF
TGTGCCAGCAGCTTGGGGGGGGACCTTAATTCACCCCTCCACTTT
>NA|TRBD2|TRBJ2-1|TRBV15
CATRTSGASSYNEQFF
TGTGCCACCAGAACTAGCGGGGCGAGCTCCTACAATGAGCAGTTCTTC
>few|NA|TRBJ2-7|TRBV29-1
CSVETSYEQYF
TGCAGCGTTGAGACATCCTACGAGCAGTACTTC
>NA|TRBD1|TRBJ1-4|TRBV5-4
CASSSVQGASSKLFF
TGTGCCAGCAGCTCCGTACAGGGGGCGTCTTCAAAACTGTTTTTT
>NA|TRBD2|TRBJ2-3|TRBV12-5
CARSPGGFTDTQYF
TGTGCTAGATCGCCGGGAGGGTTCACAGATACGCAGTATTTT
>NA|NA|TRBJ1-1|TRBV7-3
CASSSGSGNTEAFF
TGTGCCAGCAGCTCCGGTTCAGGGAACACTGAAGCTTTCTTT
>few|NA|TRBJ2-6|TRBV14
CASSQRSRDSGANVLTF
TGTGCCAGCAGCCAACGCAGCAGGGACTCTGGGGCCAACGTCCTGACTTTC
>NA|NA|TRBJ2-5|TRBV21-1
CASSRRQGARGETQYF
TGTGCCAGCAGCAGACGACAGGGGGCTAGGGGAGAGACCCAGTACTTC
>once|TRBD2|TRBJ2-7|TRBV28
CASSSLGREAYF
TGTGCCAGCAGCTCTTTGGGGAGGGAGGCGTACTTC
>NA|NA|TRBJ1-5|TRBV30
CAWSVGDIPTQPQHF
TGTGCCTGGAGTGTAGGGGACATACCCACTCAGCCCCAGCATTTT
>many|NA|TRBJ2-3|TRBV9
CASSIRESTDTQYF
TGTGCCAGCAGCATACGGGAGAGCACAGATACGCAGTATTTT
>NA|NA|TRBJ2-3|TRBV24-1
CATSGRAHRTTDTQYF
TGTGCCACCAGTGGGAGAGCCCATCGAACCACAGATACGCAGTATTTT
>NA|NA|TRBJ2-7|TRBV5-8
CASRTEEGEQYF
TGTGCCAGCAGGACGGAGGAAGGCGAGCAGTACTTC
>NA|TRBD2|TRBJ2-7|TRBV3-1/TRBV3-2
CASSQDFLTSGGAHEQYF
TGTGCCAGCAGCCAAGACTTTTTGACTAGCGGGGGGGCCCACGAGCAGTACTTC
>NA|TRBD2|TRBJ2-7|TRBV7-9
CASSLAGSGGLYEQYF
TGTGCCAGCAGCTTAGCCGGTAGCGGGGGCCTCTACGAGCAGTACTTC
>NA|TRBD1|TRBJ2-1|TRBV5-1
CASSSGQGDYNEQFF
TGCGCCAGCAGCTCCGGACAGGGGGACTACAATGAGCAGTTCTTC
>NA|NA|TRBJ1-5|TRBV5-5
CASTEREPRGNQPQHF
TGTGCCAGCACCGAAAGGGAACCTCGGGGAAATCAGCCCCAGCATTTT
>NA|NA|TRBJ1-1|TRBV5-1
CASSLQGGATEAFF
TGCGCCAGCAGCTTACAAGGGGGTGCGACTGAAGCTTTCTTT
>NA|NA|TRBJ1-2|TRBV21-1
CASATLREGATDVYGYTF
TGTGCCAGCGCCACTCTAAGAGAGGGGGCTACAGACGTTTATGGCTACACCTTC
>NA|NA|TRBJ1-4|TRBV19
CATHPPGGRDEKLFF
TGTGCCACCCACCCCCCGGGAGGACGGGATGAAAAACTGTTTTTT
>NA|TRBD1|TRBJ1-2|TRBV7-2
CASSSGQGVRTGGYTF
TGTGCCAGCAGCTCTGGACAGGGGGTAAGGACTGGTGGCTACACCTTC
>NA|TRBD2|TRBJ2-1|TRBV28
CASINAGGGEQFF
TGTGCCAGCATCAACGCGGGGGGTGGCGAGCAGTTCTTC
>NA|NA|TRBJ1-2|TRBV6-5
CASSSGVYGYTF
TGTGCCAGCAGTTCAGGGGTCTATGGCTACACCTTC
>NA|NA|TRBJ2-7|TRBV27
CASSLNRETYEQYF
TGTGCCAGCAGTTTAAACCGGGAGACCTACGAGCAGTACTTC
>NA|TRBD2|TRBJ2-3|TRBV29-1
CSVEGTSGYTDTQYF
TGCAGCGTTGAAGGGACTAGCGGGTACACAGATACGCAGTATTTT
>once|NA|TRBJ2-7|TRBV11-2
CASSLGAYEQYF
TGTGCCAGCAGCTTAGGAGCCTACGAGCAGTACTTC
>NA|NA|TRBJ1-2|TRBV30
CAWSVYGSLDYGYTF
TGTGCCTGGAGTGTATACGGTTCTTTGGACTATGGCTACACCTTC
>NA|TRBD1|TRBJ1-5|TRBV7-6
CASSIDRGLQPQHF
TGTGCCAGCAGCATAGACAGGGGGTTGCAGCCCCAGCATTTT
>NA|TRBD1|TRBJ1-2|TRBV2
CASRPDRDRYTF
TGTGCCAGCAGACCCGACAGGGATCGCTACACCTTC
>NA|NA|TRBJ2-7|TRBV24-1
CATRRGEQYF
TGTGCCACCAGAAGGGGCGAGCAGTACTTC
>NA|TRBD1|TRBJ2-7|TRBV10-1
CASSEGTGSRDEQYF
TGCGCCAGCAGTGAGGGGACAGGGTCGCGGGACGAGCAGTACTTC
>NA|NA|TRBJ1-5|TRBV6-5
CASRFVRNQPQHF
TGTGCCAGCAGGTTTGTCAGAAATCAGCCCCAGCATTTT
>NA|TRBD2|TRBJ2-1|TRBV19
CASSARLAGGSNEQFF
TGTGCCAGTAGTGCCCGACTAGCGGGGGGTTCCAATGAGCAGTTCTTC
>NA|NA|TRBJ1-2|TRBV28
CASRMSGGGNYGYTF
TGTGCCAGCAGGATGTCGGGGGGTGGTAACTATGGCTACACCTTC
>NA|NA|TRBJ2-1|TRBV6-5
CASTPGGFNEQFF
TGTGCCAGCACCCCAGGTGGCTTCAATGAGCAGTTCTTC
>NA|TRBD1|TRBJ2-3|TRBV11-3
CASSSFSPGQDTDTQYF
TGTGCCAGCAGCTCCTTTTCTCCGGGACAGGACACAGATACGCAGTATTTT
>few|TRBD1|TRBJ1-1|TRBV5-4
CASSPGTGWTEAFF
TGTGCCAGCAGCCCGGGGACAGGATGGACTGAAGCTTTCTTT
>NA|NA|TRBJ2-1|TRBV18
CAGRTDSSYNEQFF
TGTGCCGGCAGGACAGACAGCTCCTACAATGAGCAGTTCTTC
>NA|TRBD1|TRBJ1-1|TRBV5-1
CASSVGQGNEAFF
TGCGCCAGCAGCGTTGGACAGGGTAATGAAGCTTTCTTT
>NA|NA|TRBJ2-3|TRBV9
CASSVLSSTDTQYF
TGTGCCAGCAGCGTCCTCAGTTCCACAGATACGCAGTATTTT
>NA|NA|TRBJ2-2|TRBV18
CASSPRTILNTGELFF
TGTGCCAGCTCACCTCGGACTATTTTGAACACCGGGGAGCTGTTTTTT
>NA|TRBD1|TRBJ1-1|TRBV27
CASSPGTGWGSEAFF
TGTGCCAGCAGTCCGGGGACAGGCTGGGGTAGTGAAGCTTTCTTT
>NA|TRBD1|TRBJ2-7|TRBV18
CASSWDSLSYEQYF
TGTGCCAGCTCCTGGGACAGCCTCTCCTACGAGCAGTACTTC
>NA|TRBD1|TRBJ2-5|TRBV2
CASSDGQGVAGKTQYF
TGTGCCAGCAGTGATGGCCAGGGGGTAGCTGGGAAGACCCAGTACTTC
>few|NA|TRBJ1-2|TRBV4-2
CASSQEGARGGYTF
TGTGCCAGCAGCCAAGAGGGGGCAAGAGGTGGCTACACCTTC
>NA|TRBD2|TRBJ2-1|TRBV4-1
CASSQDSLGRGGRNEQFF
TGCGCCAGCAGCCAAGATAGCCTGGGGCGGGGGGGCCGCAATGAGCAGTTCTTC
>NA|NA|TRBJ2-3|TRBV5-1
CASSTYPGTDTQYF
TGCGCCAGCAGCACTTATCCTGGCACAGATACGCAGTATTTT